The 22 T cell receptor beta chains given below trace back to one sample, sequenced in a study of T-cell reconstitution after alpha-beta-depleted transplantation in children. Preparation of the TCRbeta library used unique molecular identifiers. TCRdb reanalysed the PCR reads using MiXCR and keeps one entry per CDR3 protein. The data show approximately 220,000 distinct CDR3 sequences, approximately 15% seen once. Specimen: PBMCs, mostly from graft donor cells, collected 360 days after TCRalphabeta/CD19-depleted stem cell transplant. The receptors were gathered from a male patient aged 2-10 years who had a stem cell transplant for acute lymphoblastic leukemia, so the T cells may come from the graft donor.

This clonotype has more than one count but fewer than ten. The V gene is TRBV18, the J gene TRBJ2-7, with a weak D call TRBD1 (6 bases). The germline V and J ends were trimmed by 0 bases and 1 base, with 10 bases remaining between them. This CDR3 region has 15 residues. In germline, CDR1 is KGHSH, CDR2 LQKENI. CDR3 residues: CASSPPRQESYEQYF. The CDR3 DNA follows: TGTGCCAGCTCACCACCACGACAGGAGTCCTACGAGCAGTACTTC.

This clonotype turned up a few times. This chain links TRBV3-1 with TRBJ2-1; maybe TRBD1 (5 bases). The CDR3 has 15 residues. Looked up from germline, CDR1 is LGHDT and CDR2 is YNNKEL (reference sequence). V gave up 5 bases and J gave up 5 bases, with 16 bases separating them. CDR3 nucleotides: TGTGCCAGCAGCGAAAAAAACAGGCACCACAATGAGCAGTTCTTC. Amino acid sequence: CASSEKNRHHNEQFF.

J is TRBJ2-2 and V is TRBV6-5, with TRBD2 matching over 8 bases. Germline values: CDR1 MNHEY, CDR2 SVGAGI. The V and J ends lost 2 bases and 0 bases, in that order; junction bases with no gene match: 5. This CDR3 has 17 residues. The CDR3 DNA sequence: TGTGCCAGCAGTTACATGGCGGGGGGCGCGAACACCGGGGAGCTGTTTTTT. Translation: CASSYMAGGANTGELFF.

This clonotype has more than one count but fewer than ten. The J gene is TRBJ2-1, the V gene TRBV7-2; 10 positions match TRBD2. The CDR3 spans 14 residues. V trimming: 4 bases; J trimming: 9 bases; junction bases outside the gene matches: 6. The germline V gene has CDR1 SGHTA and CDR2 FQGNSA. The CDR3 is CASSSMSGGAEQFF. CDR3 DNA: TGTGCCAGCAGCTCCATGAGCGGGGGGGCTGAGCAGTTCTTC.

This clonotype was seen a handful of times. The chain links TRBV7-7 to TRBJ2-3; D may be TRBD2 (6 bases). The CDR3 is 18 residues long. Germline V gene data show CDR1 as SSHAT and CDR2 as FNYEAQ (reference sequence). V lost 1 base and J 4 bases, leaving 21 bases between the germline ends. The CDR3 reads CASSLEMDPAGRSDTQYF. CDR3 DNA: TGTGCCAGCAGCTTAGAAATGGATCCAGCGGGCAGATCAGATACGCAGTATTTT.

This clonotype has more than one count but fewer than ten. The rearrangement links TRBV5-1 to TRBJ1-1, with 8 positions matching TRBD1. The CDR3 runs 13 residues. Germline V gene data show CDR1 as SGHRS and CDR2 as YFSETQ. V trimming: 3 bases; J trimming: 5 bases; junction bases outside the gene matches: 3. The chain's CDR3 is CASSSQGATEAFF. The CDR3 nucleotides are TGCGCCAGCAGCTCTCAGGGGGCGACTGAAGCTTTCTTT. The full variable domain, its missing parts supplied by reference TRBV5-1 and TRBJ1-1, is KAGVTQTPRYLIKTRGQQVTLSCSPISGHRSVSWYQQTPGQGLQFLFEYFSETQRNKGNFPGRFSGRQFSNSRSEMNVSTLELGDSALYLCASSSQGATEAFFGQGTRLTVV.

In this sample, this clonotype turned up a few times. The rearrangement links TRBV5-5 to TRBJ1-2, with TRBD1 as a possible D gene (6 bases). The germline V gene has CDR1 SGHKS and CDR2 YYEKEE (reference sequence). Trimming cost V 4 bases and J 4 bases, with 14 bases left between them. The length of the CDR3 is 14 residues. Here the CDR3 reads CASSQDRLFYGYTF. The CDR3 DNA reads TGTGCCAGCAGCCAGGACAGACTCTTCTATGGCTACACCTTC.

This clonotype was counted between two and nine times. This sequence joins TRBV7-9 and TRBJ1-2; no reliable D call. Trimming took off 2 bases at V and 4 bases at J, with 8 bases between the two ends. The germline gives CDR1 SEHNR, CDR2 FQNEAQ (reference sequence). This CDR3 has 13 residues. This chain's CDR3 is CASSLTEGYGYTF. The CDR3 nucleotides are TGTGCCAGCAGCTTAACCGAGGGCTATGGCTACACCTTC.

The chain employs TRBV7-6 and TRBJ2-3; perhaps TRBD2 as D (6 bases). Germline values: CDR1 SGHVS, CDR2 FNYEAQ. The CDR3 extends over 15 amino acids. The V gene lost 5 bases and the J gene lost 2 bases, with 14 bases spanning the gap. The CDR3 region has the DNA TGTGCCAGCAGCCCTGCGGCGGGGTCCACAGATACGCAGTATTTT. Its translation is CASSPAAGSTDTQYF. Full variable domain (remainder filled in from reference TRBV7-6 and TRBJ2-3): GAGVSQSPRYKVTKRGQDVALRCDPISGHVSLYWYRQALGQGPEFLTYFNYEAQQDKSGLPNDRFSAERPEGSISTLTIQRTEQRDSAMYRCASSPAAGSTDTQYFGPGTRLTVL.

Worth noting for this clonotype: It may be a read error: a sequence one base away is much more abundant. The V gene is TRBV4-1, the J gene TRBJ2-3; no clear D. CDR3 length: 17 amino acids. Germline V gene sequence: CDR1 MGHRA, CDR2 YSYEKL. The germline V and J ends were trimmed by 4 bases and 2 bases, with 19 bases remaining between them. Here the CDR3 reads CASSLDLYSSLTDTQYF. The CDR3 nucleotides read TGCGCCAGCAGCCTAGATCTGTATAGTAGCCTCACAGATACGCAGTATTTT.

This chain joins TRBV7-2 and TRBJ2-7; TRBD1 or TRBD2 may be the D gene (6 bases each). The V gene lost 2 bases and the J gene lost 6 bases, with 20 bases spanning the gap. CDR3 size: 16 residues. Germline V CDR1 and CDR2: SGHTA, FQGNSA. As DNA, the CDR3 is TGTGCCAGCAGCTTAAGGAGAGGGACTGGGGGCAGCGAGCAGTACTTC. Amino acids: CASSLRRGTGGSEQYF. The full variable domain, its missing parts supplied by reference TRBV7-2 and TRBJ2-7, is GAGVSQSPSNKVTEKGKDVELRCDPISGHTALYWYRQSLGQGLEFLIYFQGNSAPDKSGLPSDRFSAERTGGSVSTLTIQRTQQEDSAVYLCASSLRRGTGGSEQYFGPGTRLTVT.

In this sample, this clonotype turned up a few times. The CDR3 region is CSAPDRGRFQEQFF. The CDR3 DNA reads TGCAGTGCTCCGGACCGGGGGCGTTTCCAAGAGCAGTTCTTC. The genes are TRBV20-1 and TRBJ2-1; D might be TRBD1 or TRBD2, each matching 6 bases. The CDR3 spans 14 residues. Looked up from germline, CDR1 is DFQATT and CDR2 is SNEGSKA (reference sequence). The V gene lost 5 bases and the J gene lost 10 bases, with 21 bases spanning the gap.

The sample holds a few counts of this clonotype. The CDR3 is CASSSTGGGDTQYF. The DNA of the CDR3 is TGTGCCAGCAGCTCGACAGGGGGCGGGGATACGCAGTATTTT. The J gene is TRBJ2-3, the V gene TRBV11-2, with 10 positions matching TRBD1. Germline V gene sequence: CDR1 SGHAT, CDR2 FQNNGV. This CDR3 spans 14 amino acids. The trim removed 4 bases at V and 6 bases at J, leaving 4 bases unmatched.

The chain links TRBV7-3 to TRBJ2-1; 7 bases map to TRBD1. V gave up 6 bases and J gave up 7 bases; unmatched junction bases: 3. The CDR3 contains 12 residues. Germline V gene sequence: CDR1 SGHTA, CDR2 FQGTGA. CDR3 sequence: CASSQQGNEQFF. The CDR3 DNA reads TGTGCCAGCAGTCAACAGGGGAATGAGCAGTTCTTC.

CDR3 in DNA: TGTGCCAGCAGTTTGGGACAGGGGTACACCTTC. As protein: CASSLGQGYTF. This sequence joins TRBV12-3 or TRBV12-4 and TRBJ1-2, with 10 bases that match TRBD1. Trimming cost V 3 bases and J 11 bases; bases outside gene matches: 0. The CDR3 length is 11 residues.

The sample holds many counts of this clonotype. The gene calls are TRBV7-2 and TRBJ2-3, with D unresolved. Germline V lookup: CDR1 SGHTA, CDR2 FQGNSA. The V and J ends lost 1 base and 1 base respectively, with 12 bases between them. CDR3 length equals 16 residues. CDR3 DNA sequence: TGTGCCAGCAGCTTAGGAAGGGTCTATGGCACAGATACGCAGTATTTT. Its translation: CASSLGRVYGTDTQYF.

This clonotype has ten or more counts. The chain carries TRBV7-2 and TRBJ2-3, with unresolved D. Germline V gene lookup returns CDR1 SGHTA and CDR2 FQGNSA. The CDR3 loop spans 12 amino acids. V gave up 2 bases and J gave up 6 bases, with 6 bases separating them. The CDR3 nucleotides read TGTGCCAGCAGCTTACGCGCCGATACGCAGTATTTT. Protein sequence: CASSLRADTQYF.

The chain carries TRBV20-1 and TRBJ2-1; no reliable D call. The length of the CDR3 is 12 residues. The germline gives CDR1 DFQATT, CDR2 SNEGSKA (reference sequence). Deletions cut 1 base from V and 1 base from J, with 2 bases between. For the CDR3, the DNA is TGCAGTGCTAGAGGGTCCTACAATGAGCAGTTCTTC. Translating it yields CSARGSYNEQFF.

This clonotype was seen more than once but under ten times. The chain employs TRBV5-6 and TRBJ2-2; D unresolved. This CDR3 has 13 residues. Trimming pared 2 bases from V and 2 bases from J, leaving 4 bases between. Germline V CDR1 and CDR2: SGHDT, YYEEEE. CDR3 DNA: TGTGCCAGCAGCTTCGAAAACACCGGGGAGCTGTTTTTT. This encodes CASSFENTGELFF.

This clonotype has only a few counts. This chain joins TRBV5-1 and TRBJ2-5; D perhaps matches TRBD1 (6 bases). V gave up 2 bases and J gave up 5 bases, with 13 bases separating them. The CDR3 consists of 14 residues. Germline V gene sequence: CDR1 SGHRS, CDR2 YFSETQ. The CDR3 sequence is CASSLTGSWETQYF. The CDR3 DNA follows: TGCGCCAGCAGCTTAACAGGGTCATGGGAGACCCAGTACTTC.

The chain combines TRBV12-3 or TRBV12-4 with TRBJ2-2; D unclear. V was trimmed by 2 bases and J by 1 base, leaving 8 bases between them. This CDR3 is 15 amino acids long. The CDR3 here is CASSLRQLNTGELFF. Here the CDR3 DNA reads TGTGCCAGCAGTTTAAGGCAGCTGAACACCGGGGAGCTGTTTTTT.

This sequence joins TRBV12-3 or TRBV12-4 and TRBJ2-2; 7 bases map to TRBD1. V lost 5 bases and J lost 1; bases outside the gene matches: 13. The CDR3 totals 18 residues. The CDR3 sequence: CASSLLLTGMRNTGELFF. The CDR3, as DNA: TGTGCCAGCAGTCTCCTCCTGACAGGGATGAGGAACACCGGGGAGCTGTTTTTT.